This entry features one T cell receptor (beta chain) sequence. Germline lookup yields CDR1 SGHTA and CDR2 FQGNSA. V shed 1 base and J shed 0 bases, with 4 bases lying between them. The CDR3 has 14 amino acids. Unique molecular identifiers were built into the TCRbeta library. TCRdb processed the PCR reads anew with MiXCR; each CDR3 protein has one entry. The table lists 350,000 to 400,000 distinct CDR3 sequences, less than 15% of them singletons, with approximately 4.2% in the top ten. This sample is drawn from a study of T-cell reconstitution after alpha-beta-depleted transplantation in children. Here the sequenced sample was PBMCs, taken from the stem cell graft. The TCR was taken from a human donor who donated a stem cell graft to a child with Fanconi anemia. The chain uses TRBV7-2 and TRBJ1-3; unclear D gene. As DNA, the CDR3 is TGTGCCAGCAGCTTAGTTAACTCTGGAAACACCATATATTTT. Translation: CASSLVNSGNTIYF.